These 21 T cell receptor beta chains share one sample of origin, sequenced in a study of blood T cell repertoires in COVID-19. The method was immunoSEQ multiplex PCR; TCRdb's version includes in-frame clones alone and lacks a portion of them. This sample has around 120,000 clones; around 78% occur once, and the top ten carry about 2%. What was sequenced was peripheral blood. Receptors were obtained from a man aged 65 to 85 with acute or convalescent COVID-19.

The chain employs TRBV11-3 and TRBJ2-7; D remains unclear. The CDR3 loop spans 11 amino acids. V dropped 4 bases and J dropped 3 bases, with 4 bases sitting between them. Germline V gene sequence: CDR1 SGHNT, CDR2 YENEEA. CDR3 protein: CASSSNYEQYF. The DNA for the CDR3 is TGTGCCAGCAGCTCTAACTACGAGCAGTACTTC.

This rearrangement joins TRBV5-1 to TRBJ1-2; 7 bases line up with TRBD1. The CDR3 length is 15 residues. After removal of 4 bases from V and 0 bases from J, the junction contained 6 bases not matched to a gene. Per the germline V gene, CDR1 is SGHRS and CDR2 is YFSETQ. Written as DNA, the CDR3 is TGCGCCAGCAGCGTCGGGACAGATGCTAACTATGGCTACACCTTC. Encoded protein: CASSVGTDANYGYTF.

V usage is TRBV6-5 and J usage is TRBJ1-2; D is undetermined. The CDR3 contains 12 residues. Germline V gene lookup returns CDR1 MNHEY and CDR2 SVGAGI. The ends were cut back, 11 bases at V and 9 bases at J, with 19 bases in the middle. In DNA, the CDR3 is TGTGCCGCGCGGGAAGCCGCTTCGAGCTACACCTTC. Its translation: CAAREAASSYTF.

The rearrangement uses TRBV2 and TRBJ2-7; D perhaps matches TRBD2 (6 bases). Germline CDR1 reads SNHLY; CDR2 reads FYNNEI. This CDR3 has 16 amino acids. V was clipped by 7 bases and J by 0 bases, with 19 bases between them. The CDR3 protein is CASTPGGASLSYEQYF. Here the CDR3 DNA reads TGTGCCAGCACCCCAGGCGGGGCCTCTCTCTCCTACGAGCAGTACTTC.

J is TRBJ1-5 and V is TRBV7-2, with 7 bases matching TRBD1. J lost 7 bases, V lost 6 bases, and 9 bases had no gene match. The germline CDR1 and CDR2 sequences are SGHTA and FQGNSA. The CDR3 is made up of 14 amino acids. Here the CDR3 reads CASRQTGVGQPQHF. CDR3 nucleotide sequence: TGTGCCAGCAGACAAACAGGGGTGGGCCAGCCCCAGCATTTT. Full variable domain (missing parts from reference TRBV7-2 and TRBJ1-5): GAGVSQSPSNKVTEKGKDVELRCDPISGHTALYWYRQSLGQGLEFLIYFQGNSAPDKSGLPSDRFSAERTGGSVSTLTIQRTQQEDSAVYLCASRQTGVGQPQHFGDGTRLSIL.

The chain uses TRBV15 and TRBJ1-5; D gene ambiguous. The CDR3 length is 14 residues. Trimming took 3 bases from V and 3 from J, leaving 9 bases between them. Germline CDR1 and CDR2: LNHNV and YYDKDF (reference sequence). This CDR3 reads CATSSAVPNQPQHF. The DNA for the CDR3 is TGTGCCACCAGCAGTGCAGTGCCCAATCAGCCCCAGCATTTT.

The chain joins TRBV4-3 to TRBJ1-4; 9 bases line up with TRBD1. This CDR3 has 16 amino acids. From germline, CDR1 is LGHNA and CDR2 YSLEER. V dropped 4 bases and J dropped 0; count of bases not matched to a gene: 3. The CDR3 loop reads CASSPRDRATNEKLFF. CDR3 DNA: TGCGCCAGCAGCCCGAGGGACAGGGCAACTAATGAAAAACTGTTTTTT.

For the CDR3, the DNA is TGTGCCAGCAGCCGGGGGGCGACGAGGACTGAAGCTTTCTTT. Encoded protein: CASSRGATRTEAFF. The chain joins TRBV11-3 to TRBJ1-1, with D perhaps TRBD1 (6 bases). Deletions cut 5 bases from V and 5 bases from J, with 15 bases between. CDR1 SGHNT and CDR2 YENEEA come from the germline V gene. CDR3 length equals 14 residues.

This clone was counted a single time. V and J are TRBV29-1 and TRBJ2-7, with D maybe TRBD2 (5 bases). This CDR3 has 12 residues. V lost 5 bases and J lost 0, with 8 bases in between. Germline V gene data show CDR1 as SQVTM and CDR2 as ANQGSEA. The DNA for the CDR3 is TGCAGCGTTTCCCGGGACTCCTACGAGCAGTACTTC. Amino acid sequence: CSVSRDSYEQYF.

J is TRBJ2-7 and V is TRBV6-5; D possibly corresponds to TRBD1 (6 bases). With 6 bases removed from V and 2 bases from J, the gap between germline ends came to 11 bases. Looked up from germline, CDR1 is MNHEY and CDR2 is SVGAGI. This CDR3 contains 13 residues. CDR3 coding DNA: TGTGCCAGCAGAAGTGGACAGACCTACGAGCAGTACTTC. Amino acids: CASRSGQTYEQYF.

The CDR3 nucleotides are TGTGCCAGCAGTTACTCCGTAGCGGCCGGGGAGCTGTTTTTT. Its protein product is CASSYSVAAGELFF. This rearrangement joins TRBV6-2 or TRBV6-3 to TRBJ2-2; a weak D match, TRBD2 (6 bases). The CDR3 runs 14 residues. Germline V gene lookup returns CDR1 MNHEY and CDR2 SVGEGT. V was clipped by 0 bases and J by 6 bases, with 8 bases between them.

The table lists this clone with a count of one. In DNA form, the CDR3 reads TGTGCCAGCAGCCGGGACAGCCAGCCCCAGCATTTT. It encodes CASSRDSQPQHF. This chain joins TRBV7-9 and TRBJ1-5, with 7 nucleotides matching TRBD1. Germline-derived CDR1 and CDR2 are SEHNR and FQNEAQ (reference sequence). V trimming: 5 bases; J trimming: 7 bases; junction bases outside the gene matches: 2. The CDR3 consists of 12 residues.

J is TRBJ1-4 and V is TRBV9; 10 bases fit TRBD1. Trimming at V came to 4 bases and at J to 6 bases, leaving 6 bases not matched to a gene. CDR3 length equals 15 residues. In germline, CDR1 is SGDLS, CDR2 YYNGEE. CDR3: CASSTRGTGDEKLFF. The CDR3 DNA follows: TGTGCCAGCAGCACAAGGGGGACAGGGGATGAAAAACTGTTTTTT.

The rearrangement uses TRBV5-1 and TRBJ1-4; 7 positions match TRBD1. The junction had 0 bases not matched to a gene; V was cut back by 1 base and J by 6 bases. CDR1 is SGHRS and CDR2 is YFSETQ in the germline V gene. The CDR3 loop spans 13 amino acids. The CDR3 region is CASSLTGDEKLFF. In DNA, the CDR3 is TGCGCCAGCAGCTTGACAGGGGATGAAAAACTGTTTTTT.

The chain carries TRBV6-2 or TRBV6-3 and TRBJ2-1, with D maybe TRBD1 (6 bases). The V end was cut by 2 bases, the J end by 1 base, with 9 bases between. The germline CDR1 and CDR2 sequences are MNHEY and SVGEGT. The CDR3 loop spans 15 amino acids. This chain's CDR3 is CASSYRGHSYNEQFF. CDR3 coding DNA: TGTGCCAGCAGTTACCGGGGACATTCCTACAATGAGCAGTTCTTC.

This chain connects TRBV5-1 to TRBJ2-5, with 9 nucleotides matching TRBD2. The CDR3 is 15 residues long. The V gene's germline CDR1 is SGHRS and CDR2 YFSETQ. J lost 5 bases, V lost 5 bases, and 10 bases had no gene match. CDR3 nucleotides: TGCGCCAGCAGACCGAGCGGGGGGTCGACGGAGACCCAGTACTTC. Translation gives CASRPSGGSTETQYF.

V is TRBV19 and J is TRBJ2-7; no clear D. Between the trimmed V and J ends, which lost 4 bases and 8 bases, there was a span of 15 bases. The CDR3 is 13 residues long. Germline CDR1 LNHDA, CDR2 SQIVND (reference sequence). The CDR3 DNA is TGTGCCAGTAGTAATCCGTCTACGAATCAGCAGTACTTC. It codes for CASSNPSTNQQYF.

The rearrangement links TRBV29-1 to TRBJ1-2; tentatively, D is TRBD1 (6 bases). Trimming shortened V by 3 bases and J by 0 bases, and 11 bases separated the two germline ends. Germline values: CDR1 SQVTM, CDR2 ANQGSEA. The CDR3 length is 14 residues. The DNA for the CDR3 is TGCAGCGTTGACAGGGGATCTGCTAACTATGGCTACACCTTC. It yields the protein CSVDRGSANYGYTF.

The chain couples TRBV19 to TRBJ1-5; 8 bases align to TRBD1. Germline CDR1 reads LNHDA; CDR2 reads SQIVND (reference sequence). The CDR3 loop spans 15 amino acids. Trimming cost V 4 bases and J 5 bases; bases outside gene matches: 7. This chain's CDR3 is CASSRGGQGYQPQHF. The DNA for the CDR3 is TGTGCCAGTAGTAGAGGCGGACAGGGATATCAGCCCCAGCATTTT.

The rearrangement links TRBV7-6 to TRBJ2-2; D is undetermined. The CDR3 covers 15 residues. Germline V gene data show CDR1 as SGHVS and CDR2 as FNYEAQ. V gave up 2 bases and J gave up 0 bases, with 7 bases separating them. In DNA form, the CDR3 reads TGTGCCAGCAGCTTATCCCCAGCGAACACCGGGGAGCTGTTTTTT. This sequence encodes CASSLSPANTGELFF.

The rearrangement links TRBV24-1 to TRBJ2-2, with D unresolved. Trimming took off 5 bases at V and 7 bases at J, with 13 bases between the two ends. This CDR3 comprises 14 residues. Germline V gene lookup returns CDR1 KGHDR and CDR2 SFDVKD. CDR3 nucleotides: TGTGCCACCAGTGCGGGTCCGCCGAACGGGGAGCTGTTTTTT. Its protein is CATSAGPPNGELFF.